The text below deals with one T cell receptor (beta chain). What it binds is unknown. The sample is drawn from a study of T cell responses to AZD1222 COVID-19 vaccine. General study points: Spike-specific TCR breadth and depth both grew after two AZD1222 doses.

The V gene's germline CDR1 is SQVTM and CDR2 ANQGSEA. The germline V and J ends were trimmed by 1 base and 5 bases, with 17 bases remaining between them. This CDR3 comprises 15 residues. Sequencing was performed with immunoSEQ multiplex PCR; in TCRdb, only in-frame clones are kept and a portion is missing. The sample carries roughly 100,000 clones, around 76% recorded once. The clonotype originates from an adult in good health. V and J are TRBV29-1 and TRBJ1-2; weak D call: TRBD1 (5 bases). Material: peripheral blood, obtained on day 0 of AZD1222 vaccination. CDR3 region: CSVEARRQGGYGYTF. The CDR3 bases are TGCAGCGTTGAAGCCCGCAGGCAGGGAGGATATGGCTACACCTTC.